Reported below is one TCR beta chain. The data belong to a study of blood T cell repertoires in COVID-19. Study background: Acute and convalescent COVID-19 samples came from the United States, Italy and Spain.

This CDR3 spans 16 amino acids. V dropped 5 bases and J dropped 2; count of bases not matched to a gene: 7. Germline lookup yields CDR1 PRHDT and CDR2 FYEKMQ (reference sequence). Per the authors' pipeline: Amplification of reference gene primers was used by the study to estimate nucleated cell counts. Profiling relied on immunoSEQ multiplex PCR, and the TCRdb table lists in-frame clones only, not all of them. From that table come the V and J calls and clone size; the DNA was used to work out D and trimming. The sample shows 300,000 or so clones, 80% to 90% of them seen only once. The sample was PBMCs or T cells enriched from blood (not recorded which). This sequence joins TRBV13 and TRBJ2-1; 9 bases are shared with TRBD2. The sequence came from a woman under 30 who had recovered from COVID-19. As DNA, the CDR3 is TGTGCCAGCAGCGCAGAAGGACTAGCGACCTACAATGAGCAGTTCTTC. Its protein product is CASSAEGLATYNEQFF.